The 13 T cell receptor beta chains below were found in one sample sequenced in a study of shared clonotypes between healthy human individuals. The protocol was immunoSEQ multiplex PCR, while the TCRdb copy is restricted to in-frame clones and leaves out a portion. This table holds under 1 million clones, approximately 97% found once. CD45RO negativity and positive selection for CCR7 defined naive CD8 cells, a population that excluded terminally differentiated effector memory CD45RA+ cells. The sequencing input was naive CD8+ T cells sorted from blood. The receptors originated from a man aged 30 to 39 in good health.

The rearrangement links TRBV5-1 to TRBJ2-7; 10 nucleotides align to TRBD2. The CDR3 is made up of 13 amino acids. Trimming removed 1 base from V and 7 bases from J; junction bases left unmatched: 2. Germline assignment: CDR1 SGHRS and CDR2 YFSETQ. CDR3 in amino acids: CASSLFSGREQYF. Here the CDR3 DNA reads TGCGCCAGCAGCTTGTTTAGCGGGAGGGAGCAGTACTTC.

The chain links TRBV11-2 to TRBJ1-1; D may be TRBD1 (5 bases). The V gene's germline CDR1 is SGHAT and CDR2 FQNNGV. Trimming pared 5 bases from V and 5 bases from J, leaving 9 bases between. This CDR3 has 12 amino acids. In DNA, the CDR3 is TGTGCCAGCAGCGGCGGGGGAACTGAAGCTTTCTTT. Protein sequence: CASSGGGTEAFF.

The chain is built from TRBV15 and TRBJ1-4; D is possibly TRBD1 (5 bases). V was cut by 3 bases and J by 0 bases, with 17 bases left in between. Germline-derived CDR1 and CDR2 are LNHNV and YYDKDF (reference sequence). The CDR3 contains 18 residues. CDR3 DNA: TGTGCCACCAGCAGTACAAATGGGACTGCTGCAACTAATGAAAAACTGTTTTTT. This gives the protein CATSSTNGTAATNEKLFF.

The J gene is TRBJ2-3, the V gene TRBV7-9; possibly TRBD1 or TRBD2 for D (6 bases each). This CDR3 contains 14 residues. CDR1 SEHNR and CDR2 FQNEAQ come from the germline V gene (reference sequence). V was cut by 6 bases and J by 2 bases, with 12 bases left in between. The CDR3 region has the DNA TGTGCCAGCAGAGGGGGGTTCAACACAGATACGCAGTATTTT. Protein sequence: CASRGGFNTDTQYF. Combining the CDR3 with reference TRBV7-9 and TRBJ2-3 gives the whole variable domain DTGVSQNPRHKITKRGQNVTFRCDPISEHNRLYWYRQTLGQGPEFLTYFQNEAQLEKSRLLSDRFSAERPKGSFSTLEIQRTEQGDSAMYLCASRGGFNTDTQYFGPGTRLTVL.

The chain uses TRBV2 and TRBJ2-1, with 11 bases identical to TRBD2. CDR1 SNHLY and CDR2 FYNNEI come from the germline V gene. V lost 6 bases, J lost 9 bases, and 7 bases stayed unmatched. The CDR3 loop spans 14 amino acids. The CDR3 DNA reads TGTGCCAGCAGCCGTGGGCTAGCGGGAGGTGAGCAGTTCTTC. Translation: CASSRGLAGGEQFF.

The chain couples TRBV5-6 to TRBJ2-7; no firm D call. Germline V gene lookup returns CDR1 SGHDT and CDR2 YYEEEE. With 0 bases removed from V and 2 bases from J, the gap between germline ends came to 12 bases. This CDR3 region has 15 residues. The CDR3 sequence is CASSLDSTLPYEQYF. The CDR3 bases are TGTGCCAGCAGCTTGGACTCCACCCTCCCCTACGAGCAGTACTTC.

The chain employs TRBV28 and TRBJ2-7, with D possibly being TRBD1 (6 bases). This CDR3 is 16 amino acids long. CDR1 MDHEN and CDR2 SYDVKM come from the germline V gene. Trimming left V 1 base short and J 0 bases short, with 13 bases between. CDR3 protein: CASSLSYQDSSYEQYF. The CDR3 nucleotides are TGTGCCAGCAGTTTATCCTATCAGGACAGCTCCTACGAGCAGTACTTC.

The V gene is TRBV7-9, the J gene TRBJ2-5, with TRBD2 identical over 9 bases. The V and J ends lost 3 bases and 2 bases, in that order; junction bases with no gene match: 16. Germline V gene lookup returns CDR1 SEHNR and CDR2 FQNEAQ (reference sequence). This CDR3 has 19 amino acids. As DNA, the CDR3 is TGTGCCAGCAGCTTGCTGCGGCGGGAGGGCTCTTCTGGGCAAGAGACCCAGTACTTC. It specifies CASSLLRREGSSGQETQYF.

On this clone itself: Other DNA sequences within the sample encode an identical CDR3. This chain's CDR3 is CSAITGNTEAFF. CDR3 coding DNA: TGCAGCGCAATAACAGGGAACACTGAAGCTTTCTTT. V is TRBV29-1 and J is TRBJ1-1; possible D gene TRBD1, 5 bases. Germline V gene data show CDR1 as SQVTM and CDR2 as ANQGSEA. The CDR3 is 12 residues long. With 7 bases removed from V and 1 base from J, the gap between germline ends came to 10 bases.

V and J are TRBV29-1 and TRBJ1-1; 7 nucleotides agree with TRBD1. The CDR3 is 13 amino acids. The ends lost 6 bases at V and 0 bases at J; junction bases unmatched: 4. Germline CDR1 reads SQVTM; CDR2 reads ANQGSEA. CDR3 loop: CSVGQVVNTEAFF. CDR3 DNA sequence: TGCAGCGTCGGACAGGTAGTGAACACTGAAGCTTTCTTT.

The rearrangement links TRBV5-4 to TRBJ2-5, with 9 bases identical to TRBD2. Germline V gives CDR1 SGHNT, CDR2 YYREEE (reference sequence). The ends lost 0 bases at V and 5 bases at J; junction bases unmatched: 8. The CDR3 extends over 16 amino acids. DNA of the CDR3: TGTGCCAGCAGCTTGGGTGTAGCGGGAGCTCACGAGACCCAGTACTTC. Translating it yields CASSLGVAGAHETQYF.

CDR3 nucleotides: TGTGCCAGCAGCCAAGGCAGCAGGGAAGCCTACGAGCAGTACTTC. Protein: CASSQGSREAYEQYF. V and J are TRBV14 and TRBJ2-7; D is perhaps TRBD1 (5 bases). The CDR3 covers 15 residues. The germline gives CDR1 SGHDN, CDR2 FVKESK. Between the trimmed V and J ends, which lost 1 base and 2 bases, there was a span of 12 bases.

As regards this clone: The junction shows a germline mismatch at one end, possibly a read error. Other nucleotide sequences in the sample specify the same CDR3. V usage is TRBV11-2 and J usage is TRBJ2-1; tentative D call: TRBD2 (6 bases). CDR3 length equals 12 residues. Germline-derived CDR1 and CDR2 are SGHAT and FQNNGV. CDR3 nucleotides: TGCGCCGAGGGGCTAGCGTGGGATGAGCAGTTCTTC. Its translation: CAEGLAWDEQFF. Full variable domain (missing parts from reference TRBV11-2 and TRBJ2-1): EAGVAQSPRYKIIEKRQSVAFWCNPISGHATLYWYQQILGQGPKLLIQFQNNGVVDDSQLPKDRFSAERLKGVDSTLKIQPAKLEDSAVYLCAEGLAWDEQFFGPGTRLTVL.